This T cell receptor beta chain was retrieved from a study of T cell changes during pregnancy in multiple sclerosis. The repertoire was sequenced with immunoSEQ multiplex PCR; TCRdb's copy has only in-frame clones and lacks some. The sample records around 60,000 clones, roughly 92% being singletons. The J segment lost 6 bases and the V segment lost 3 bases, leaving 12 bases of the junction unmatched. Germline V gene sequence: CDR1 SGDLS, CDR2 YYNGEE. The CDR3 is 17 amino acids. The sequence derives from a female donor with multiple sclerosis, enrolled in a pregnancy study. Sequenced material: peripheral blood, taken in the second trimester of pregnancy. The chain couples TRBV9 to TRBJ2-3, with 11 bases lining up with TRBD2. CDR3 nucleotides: TGTGCCAGCAGCGCGGTAGCGGGAGGGCCAATTTTTGATACGCAGTATTTT. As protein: CASSAVAGGPIFDTQYF. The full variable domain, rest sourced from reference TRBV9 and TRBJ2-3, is DSGVTQTPKHLITATGQRVTLRCSPRSGDLSVYWYQQSLDQGLQFLIQYYNGEERAKGNILERFSAQQFPDLHSELNLSSLELGDSALYFCASSAVAGGPIFDTQYFGPGTRLTVL.